This T cell receptor (beta chain) derives from a study of human T cells and chemical hapten exposure. TCRdb passed the RACE reads through MiXCR, listing each CDR3 protein once. The table shows approximately 320,000 distinct CDR3 sequences, with approximately 5% occurring only once. Time point noted: pre-sensitization, week 0. Documented treatment: therapeutic diphenylcyclopropenone sensitization with weekly scalp DPC. The CDR3 is 15 residues long. Germline lookup yields CDR1 LGHNA and CDR2 YNFKEQ. Germline trimming cut 3 bases from V and 4 bases from J; bases unmatched to any gene: 7. The origin of this receptor is a woman between 18 and 29 years old with alopecia areata. Some clones in this sample may be carry-over from other donors' samples. The gene calls are TRBV4-2 and TRBJ1-1, with 8 positions matching TRBD1. The starting material was whole blood, obtained in connection with sensitization to the hapten diphenylcyclopropenone (DPC). The CDR3 nucleotides are TGTGCCAGCAGCCAGTGGACAGGGAAGAGCACTGAAGCTTTCTTT. It specifies CASSQWTGKSTEAFF.